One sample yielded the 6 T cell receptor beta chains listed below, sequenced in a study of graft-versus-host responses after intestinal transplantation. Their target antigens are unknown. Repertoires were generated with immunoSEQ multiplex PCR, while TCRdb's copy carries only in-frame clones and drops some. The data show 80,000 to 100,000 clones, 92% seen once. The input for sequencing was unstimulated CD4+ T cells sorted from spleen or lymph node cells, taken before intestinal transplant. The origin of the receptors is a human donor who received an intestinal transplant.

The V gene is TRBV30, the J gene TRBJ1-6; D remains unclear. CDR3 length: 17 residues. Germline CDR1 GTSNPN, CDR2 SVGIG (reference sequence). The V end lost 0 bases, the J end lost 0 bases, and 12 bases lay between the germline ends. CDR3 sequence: CAWSVPRFSSYNSPLHF. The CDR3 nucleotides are TGTGCCTGGAGTGTACCCAGGTTTAGCTCCTATAATTCACCCCTCCACTTT. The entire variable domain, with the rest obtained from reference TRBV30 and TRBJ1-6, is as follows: SQTIHQWPATLVQPVGSPLSLECTVEGTSNPNLYWYRQAAGRGLQLLFYSVGIGQISSEVPQNLSASRPQDRQFILSSKKLLLSDSGFYLCAWSVPRFSSYNSPLHFGNGTRLTVT.

The CDR3 nucleotides are TGTGCCAGCAGTGGGCAAGTACGGGAGACCCAGTACTTC. This encodes CASSGQVRETQYF. This sequence joins TRBV9 and TRBJ2-5; D remains unclear. There are 13 residues in the CDR3. Germline assignment: CDR1 SGDLS and CDR2 YYNGEE. V lost 5 bases and J 5 bases, leaving 13 bases between the germline ends.

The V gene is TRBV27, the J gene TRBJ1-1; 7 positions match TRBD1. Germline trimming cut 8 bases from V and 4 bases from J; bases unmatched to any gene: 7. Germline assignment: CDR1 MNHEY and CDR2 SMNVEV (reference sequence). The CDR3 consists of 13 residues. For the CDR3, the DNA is TGTGCCAGCTGGGACAGCCTGGGCACTGAAGCTTTCTTT. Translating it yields CASWDSLGTEAFF.

Here the CDR3 reads CASSKGWGFRPEAFF. CDR3 DNA: TGTGCCAGCAGTAAAGGGTGGGGCTTCAGGCCTGAAGCTTTCTTT. This chain connects TRBV2 to TRBJ1-1; D perhaps matches TRBD1 (5 bases). The CDR3 totals 15 residues. The V end was cut by 5 bases, the J end by 6 bases, with 19 bases between. CDR1 is SNHLY and CDR2 is FYNNEI in the germline V gene.

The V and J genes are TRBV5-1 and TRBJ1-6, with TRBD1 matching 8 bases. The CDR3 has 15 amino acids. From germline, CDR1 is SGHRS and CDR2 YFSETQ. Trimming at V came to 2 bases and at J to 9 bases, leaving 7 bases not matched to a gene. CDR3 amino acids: CASSFGQGGISPLHF. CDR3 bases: TGCGCCAGCAGCTTTGGACAGGGCGGAATTTCACCCCTCCACTTT. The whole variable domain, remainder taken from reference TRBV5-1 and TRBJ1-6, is KAGVTQTPRYLIKTRGQQVTLSCSPISGHRSVSWYQQTPGQGLQFLFEYFSETQRNKGNFPGRFSGRQFSNSRSEMNVSTLELGDSALYLCASSFGQGGISPLHFGNGTRLTVT.

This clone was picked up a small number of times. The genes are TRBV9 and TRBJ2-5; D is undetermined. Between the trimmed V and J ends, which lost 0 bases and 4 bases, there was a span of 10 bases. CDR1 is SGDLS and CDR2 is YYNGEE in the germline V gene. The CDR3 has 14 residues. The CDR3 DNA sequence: TGTGCCAGCAGCGTAGCGGCGGCTCGAGAGACCCAGTACTTC. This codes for CASSVAAARETQYF.